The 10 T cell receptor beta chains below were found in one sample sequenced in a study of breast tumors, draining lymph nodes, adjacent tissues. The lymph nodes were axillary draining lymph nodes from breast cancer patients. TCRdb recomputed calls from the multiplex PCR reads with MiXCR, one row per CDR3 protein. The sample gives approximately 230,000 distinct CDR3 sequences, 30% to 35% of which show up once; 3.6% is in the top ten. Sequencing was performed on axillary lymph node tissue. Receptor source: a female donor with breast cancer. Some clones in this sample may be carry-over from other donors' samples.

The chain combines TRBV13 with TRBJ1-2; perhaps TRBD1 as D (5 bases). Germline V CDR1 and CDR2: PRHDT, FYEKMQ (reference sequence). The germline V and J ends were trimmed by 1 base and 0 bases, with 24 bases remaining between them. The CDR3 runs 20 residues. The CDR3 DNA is TGTGCCAGCAGCTTAGTATCAATCGGGGGTTCGACTGGTGCTAACTATGGCTACACCTTC. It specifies CASSLVSIGGSTGANYGYTF.

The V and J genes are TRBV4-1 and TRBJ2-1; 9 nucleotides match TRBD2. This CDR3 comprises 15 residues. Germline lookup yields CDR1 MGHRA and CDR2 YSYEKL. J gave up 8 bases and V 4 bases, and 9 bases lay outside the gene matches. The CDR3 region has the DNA TGCGCCAGCAGCCTATTAGCGGGAGAATTACATGAGCAGTTCTTC. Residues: CASSLLAGELHEQFF.

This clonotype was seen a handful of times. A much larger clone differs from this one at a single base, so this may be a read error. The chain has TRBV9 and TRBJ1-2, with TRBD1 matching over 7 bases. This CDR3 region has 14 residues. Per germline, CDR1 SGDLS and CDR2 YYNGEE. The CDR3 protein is CAGSPGGGDRGYTF. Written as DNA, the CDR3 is TGTGCCGGCAGCCCCGGAGGGGGCGATAGGGGCTACACCTTC.

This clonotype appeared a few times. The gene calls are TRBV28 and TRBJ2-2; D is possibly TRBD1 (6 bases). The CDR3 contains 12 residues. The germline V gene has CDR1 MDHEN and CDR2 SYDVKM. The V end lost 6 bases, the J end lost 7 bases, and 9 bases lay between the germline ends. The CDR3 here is CASRYRDGELFF. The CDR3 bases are TGTGCCAGCAGGTACAGGGACGGGGAGCTGTTTTTT.

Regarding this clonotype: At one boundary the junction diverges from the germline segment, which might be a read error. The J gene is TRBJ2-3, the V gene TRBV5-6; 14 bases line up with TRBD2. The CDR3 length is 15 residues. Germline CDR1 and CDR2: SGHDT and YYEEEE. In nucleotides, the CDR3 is TGTGCCAGCAGCAGACTAGCGGGGGGGCGAGATACGCAATATTTT. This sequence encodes CASSRLAGGRDTQYF. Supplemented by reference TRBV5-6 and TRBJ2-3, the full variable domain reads DAGVTQSPTHLIKTRGQQVTLRCSPKSGHDTVSWYQQALGQGPQFIFQYYEEEERQRGNFPDRFSGHQFPNYSSELNVNALLLGDSALYLCASSRLAGGRDTQYFGPGTRLTVL.

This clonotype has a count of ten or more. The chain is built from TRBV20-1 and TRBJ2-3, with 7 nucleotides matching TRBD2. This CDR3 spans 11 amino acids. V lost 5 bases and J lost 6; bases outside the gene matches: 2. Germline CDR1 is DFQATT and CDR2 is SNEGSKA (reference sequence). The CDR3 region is CSAGRGDTQYF. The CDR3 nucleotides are TGCAGTGCTGGGAGGGGTGATACGCAGTATTTT.

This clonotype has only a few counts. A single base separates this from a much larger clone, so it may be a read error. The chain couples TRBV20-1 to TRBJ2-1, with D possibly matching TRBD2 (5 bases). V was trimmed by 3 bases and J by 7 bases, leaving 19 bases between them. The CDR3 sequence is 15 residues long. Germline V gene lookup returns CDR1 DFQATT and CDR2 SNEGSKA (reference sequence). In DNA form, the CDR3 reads TGCAGTGCTAGCTATCGGTCGGGAAGGGCTAATGAGCAGTTCTTC. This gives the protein CSASYRSGRANEQFF.

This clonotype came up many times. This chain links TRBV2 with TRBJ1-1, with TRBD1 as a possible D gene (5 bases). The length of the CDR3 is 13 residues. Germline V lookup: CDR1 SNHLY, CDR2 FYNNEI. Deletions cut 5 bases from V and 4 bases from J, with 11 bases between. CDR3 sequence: CASSRDGATEAFF. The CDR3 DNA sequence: TGTGCCAGCAGTAGGGACGGAGCCACTGAAGCTTTCTTT.

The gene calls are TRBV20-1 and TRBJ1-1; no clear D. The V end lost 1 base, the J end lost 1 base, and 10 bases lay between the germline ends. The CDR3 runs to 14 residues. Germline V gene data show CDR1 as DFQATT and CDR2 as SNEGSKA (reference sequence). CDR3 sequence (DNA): TGCAGTGCTAGAGTTTCGGGCACGAACACTGAAGCTTTCTTT. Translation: CSARVSGTNTEAFF.

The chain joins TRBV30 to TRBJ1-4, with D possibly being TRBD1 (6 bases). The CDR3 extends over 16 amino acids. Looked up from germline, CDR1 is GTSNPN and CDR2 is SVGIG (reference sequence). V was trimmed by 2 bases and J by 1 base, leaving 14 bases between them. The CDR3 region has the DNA TGTGCCTGGAGTCGGGGGGGGCTGAGAACTAATGAAAAACTGTTTTTT. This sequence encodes CAWSRGGLRTNEKLFF.